This is a list of T cell receptor beta chains from one sample in a study of post-analysis software for immune sequencing data. In TCRdb, the PCR reads were re-called with MiXCR into one record per CDR3 protein. The sample holds around 500,000 distinct CDR3 sequences, around 34% seen once. Material for sequencing was blood. The receptor set was obtained from a girl aged 2-17 years with multiple sclerosis. The CDR3 runs from the conserved cysteine through the conserved F or W. D genes are given only for firm matches. Where a row states a size, it is once, few, many or the class of an expanded clone; other rows omit it.

v_call	clone_size	d_call	j_call	cdr3_aa
TRBV19	-	TRBD1	TRBJ2-1	CASRPKDRGDYNEQFF
TRBV14	-	-	TRBJ1-4	CASSQEDGVLFF
TRBV6-2/TRBV6-3	few	-	TRBJ2-1	CASTINNEQFF
TRBV11-2	few	-	TRBJ2-7	CASSRGGQHYEQYF
TRBV15	-	-	TRBJ1-1	CATGGLGTEAFF
TRBV5-1	few	-	TRBJ2-5	CASSLTPQETQYF
TRBV6-5	-	-	TRBJ1-2	CASSYSWPGVYTF
TRBV6-8	few	TRBD2	TRBJ2-3	CAGEWTSRAQYF
TRBV19	-	-	TRBJ1-2	CASSMTAYGYTF
TRBV5-5	-	-	TRBJ2-1	CASSLVWSSYNEQFF
TRBV9	many	TRBD2	TRBJ2-5	CASSVGTSGGETQYF
TRBV10-3	-	TRBD1	TRBJ2-3	CASLSGTGGDTQYF
TRBV7-8	-	-	TRBJ1-1	CASSRMGRQGTEAFF
TRBV11-2	-	-	TRBJ2-5	CASSSYDSPSGVGTKETQYF
TRBV9	-	-	TRBJ2-3	CASSVGSRSADTQYF
TRBV15	-	-	TRBJ2-3	CATSRDGRGTPDTQYF
TRBV5-1	-	TRBD1	TRBJ1-1	CASSRLRDRKNTEAFF